A single sample gave rise to the 30 T cell receptor beta chains below, sequenced in a study of vaccination and CD4 T cells after COVID-19. TCRdb re-called the PCR reads with MiXCR, one entry per CDR3 protein. Among fewer than 20,000 distinct CDR3 sequences listed, 60% to 80% were seen once. The sample consisted of CD4+ T cells from blood, taken before SARS-CoV-2 vaccination. The receptors were gathered from a human donor who had recovered from COVID-19.

The rearrangement links TRBV7-9 to TRBJ2-7; D not resolved. The CDR3 is 12 residues long. V lost 5 bases, J lost 3 bases, and 8 bases lay in between. Per germline, CDR1 SEHNR and CDR2 FQNEAQ (reference sequence). Here the CDR3 DNA reads TGTGCCAGCAGCCACGCTAGCTACGAGCAGTACTTC. This gives the protein CASSHASYEQYF.

The chain joins TRBV27 to TRBJ2-3; TRBD1 aligns across 9 bases. The V and J ends lost 5 bases and 6 bases, in that order; junction bases with no gene match: 6. This CDR3 region has 14 residues. CDR1 is MNHEY and CDR2 is SMNVEV in the germline V gene (reference sequence). CDR3 protein: CASSINRGRDTQYF. CDR3 bases: TGTGCCAGCAGTATTAACAGGGGGCGGGATACGCAGTATTTT.

V is TRBV20-1 and J is TRBJ2-5; D may be TRBD1 or TRBD2 (5 bases each). V was clipped by 2 bases and J by 4 bases, with 14 bases between them. This CDR3 region has 14 residues. Germline CDR1 is DFQATT and CDR2 is SNEGSKA (reference sequence). In nucleotides, the CDR3 is TGCAGTGCTAGACCCCGGGTGGGGGTAGAGACCCAGTACTTC. Translated: CSARPRVGVETQYF.

CDR3 nucleotides: TGTGCCAGCAGTCCGGACAGGGTAAGCAATCAGCCCCAGCATTTT. Its translation: CASSPDRVSNQPQHF. The chain couples TRBV6-1 to TRBJ1-5, with 8 bases fitting TRBD1. CDR1 is MNHNS, CDR2 SASEGT, per germline. The CDR3 runs 15 residues. V lost 5 bases, J lost 1 base, and 4 bases stayed unmatched.

The chain has TRBV2 and TRBJ1-2, with TRBD1 matching 8 bases. The V gene's germline CDR1 is SNHLY and CDR2 FYNNEI. The V segment lost 6 bases and the J segment 3 bases; nucleotides outside the gene matches: 6. The CDR3 runs 14 residues. The CDR3: CASSGTGGHYGYTF. Written as DNA, the CDR3 is TGTGCCAGCAGCGGCACAGGGGGTCACTATGGCTACACCTTC. The full variable domain, with the rest looked up from reference TRBV2 and TRBJ1-2, is EPEVTQTPSHQVTQMGQEVILRCVPISNHLYFYWYRQILGQKVEFLVSFYNNEISEKSEIFDDQFSVERPDGSNFTLKIRSTKLEDSAMYFCASSGTGGHYGYTFGSGTRLTVV.

The chain carries TRBV6-5 and TRBJ2-1; 7 positions agree with TRBD1. V dropped 2 bases and J dropped 6; count of bases not matched to a gene: 4. This CDR3 spans 14 amino acids. The germline CDR1 and CDR2 sequences are MNHEY and SVGAGI. CDR3 nucleotides: TGTGCCAGCAGTTACGAGTCAGGGGGCAATGAGCAGTTCTTC. Its translation: CASSYESGGNEQFF.

The rearrangement uses TRBV20-1 and TRBJ2-2; 9 bases line up with TRBD2. Germline-derived CDR1 and CDR2 are DFQATT and SNEGSKA (reference sequence). The V gene end was trimmed by 2 bases and the J gene end by 7 bases; junction bases not matched to a gene: 5. The CDR3 contains 14 residues. The CDR3 DNA sequence: TGCAGTGCTAGACTATCTAGCGGGGTCGGGGAGCTGTTTTTT. Its translation: CSARLSSGVGELFF.

In this sample, this clonotype turned up a few times. V is TRBV20-1 and J is TRBJ2-3, with 7 bases identical to TRBD2. Germline-derived CDR1 and CDR2 are DFQATT and SNEGSKA (reference sequence). V dropped 0 bases and J dropped 3; count of bases not matched to a gene: 6. This CDR3 is built from 15 residues. This chain's CDR3 is CSARDGRESTDTQYF. CDR3 in DNA: TGCAGTGCTAGAGATGGGCGGGAGTCGACAGATACGCAGTATTTT.

This chain connects TRBV7-2 to TRBJ1-1; weak D call: TRBD1 (6 bases). CDR3 size: 13 residues. The V gene lost 4 bases and the J gene lost 3 bases, with 9 bases spanning the gap. Germline V lookup: CDR1 SGHTA, CDR2 FQGNSA. The CDR3 sequence is CASSWGAHTEAFF. The CDR3 DNA sequence: TGTGCCAGCAGCTGGGGGGCCCACACTGAAGCTTTCTTT.

The CDR3 sequence: CASGGQSYEQYF. In nucleotides, the CDR3 is TGTGCCAGTGGCGGACAGTCCTACGAGCAGTACTTC. The rearrangement uses TRBV6-1 and TRBJ2-7; D is possibly TRBD1 (6 bases). Germline loops: CDR1 MNHNS, CDR2 SASEGT. The CDR3 length is 12 residues. V dropped 9 bases and J dropped 1 base, with 10 bases sitting between them.

This clonotype was detected only a few times. The rearrangement joins TRBV20-1 to TRBJ1-6, with TRBD1 matching 7 bases. J lost 6 bases, V lost 1 base, and 9 bases had no gene match. This CDR3 is built from 16 residues. Germline V gives CDR1 DFQATT, CDR2 SNEGSKA (reference sequence). The CDR3 DNA reads as TGCAGTGCTAGAGTCGCGGGACAGAGGAGTAATTCACCCCTCCACTTT. Translated: CSARVAGQRSNSPLHF.

This chain uses TRBV5-8 with TRBJ2-7; possible D gene TRBD1, 6 bases. The CDR3 runs to 13 residues. Germline V gene lookup returns CDR1 SGHTS and CDR2 YDEGEE. V was shortened by 5 bases and J by 2 bases, with 11 bases between the two germline ends. The CDR3 sequence: CASRKTGAYEQYF. The CDR3 nucleotides are TGTGCCAGCAGAAAGACAGGAGCCTACGAGCAGTACTTC. Drawing the rest from reference TRBV5-8 and TRBJ2-7, the complete variable domain is EAGVTQSPTHLIKTRGQQATLRCSPISGHTSVYWYQQALGLGLQFLLWYDEGEERNRGNFPPRFSGRQFPNYSSELNVNALELEDSALYLCASRKTGAYEQYFGPGTRLTVT.

A single count supports this clonotype. The chain combines TRBV11-2 with TRBJ2-1; 8 positions match TRBD2. The germline CDR1 and CDR2 sequences are SGHAT and FQNNGV. Trimming removed 5 bases from V and 1 base from J; junction bases left unmatched: 10. This CDR3 contains 17 residues. CDR3 coding DNA: TGTGCCAGCAGCCCCTGGTTGAGCGGGAGTTCCTACAATGAGCAGTTCTTC. It is translated as CASSPWLSGSSYNEQFF.

This chain links TRBV20-1 with TRBJ2-1; 7 bases line up with TRBD2. The J segment lost 4 bases and the V segment lost 6 bases, leaving 6 bases of the junction unmatched. The CDR3 is 13 residues long. Per the germline V gene, CDR1 is DFQATT and CDR2 is SNEGSKA (reference sequence). CDR3 region: CSAPGLGYNEQFF. CDR3 DNA: TGCAGTGCCCCCGGACTAGGGTACAATGAGCAGTTCTTC.

A single count supports this clonotype. The chain has TRBV7-9 and TRBJ2-3; either TRBD1 or TRBD2 may fit D (5 bases each). With 1 base removed from V and 0 bases from J, the gap between germline ends came to 14 bases. Germline values: CDR1 SEHNR, CDR2 FQNEAQ (reference sequence). The CDR3 sequence is 17 residues long. The CDR3: CASSLGGGLSSTDTQYF. Written as DNA, the CDR3 is TGTGCCAGCAGCTTAGGGGGCGGGCTTTCTAGCACAGATACGCAGTATTTT.

The genes are TRBV6-2 or TRBV6-3 and TRBJ2-7; 8 bases fit TRBD2. The CDR3 sequence is 14 residues long. Trimming took 6 bases from V and 2 from J; bases not matched to a gene: 6. Germline V CDR1 and CDR2: MNHEY, SVGEGT. As DNA, the CDR3 is TGTGCCAGCAGCTCACTAGCGGAGGCCTACGAGCAGTACTTC. The encoded protein is CASSSLAEAYEQYF.

This clonotype came up once. The chain employs TRBV30 and TRBJ2-3, with D unclear. Germline values: CDR1 GTSNPN, CDR2 SVGIG (reference sequence). The CDR3 spans 15 residues. Trimming stripped 1 base from V and 0 bases from J, with 11 bases between. As DNA, the CDR3 is TGTGCCTGGAGTGACGGGTCGGTAAGCACAGATACGCAGTATTTT. Amino acid sequence: CAWSDGSVSTDTQYF.

The chain employs TRBV20-1 and TRBJ2-5; 12 positions match TRBD2. Germline V lookup: CDR1 DFQATT, CDR2 SNEGSKA (reference sequence). There are 16 residues in the CDR3. The V and J ends lost 4 bases and 5 bases, in that order; junction bases with no gene match: 11. DNA for the CDR3: TGCAGTGCTACCTTAGGACTAGCGGGACCGTTGGAGACCCAGTACTTC. It encodes CSATLGLAGPLETQYF.

This clonotype occurred a few times. In DNA, the CDR3 is TGTGCCAGCAGTTTACCCGCTGGCTCCTACGAGCAGTACTTC. Translation: CASSLPAGSYEQYF. The chain employs TRBV28 and TRBJ2-7; D is unclear. The V gene's germline CDR1 is MDHEN and CDR2 SYDVKM. The CDR3 contains 14 residues. The V gene lost 2 bases and the J gene lost 0 bases, with 8 bases spanning the gap.

This chain connects TRBV20-1 to TRBJ2-1; D is perhaps TRBD2 (6 bases). This CDR3 is 16 amino acids long. Germline-derived CDR1 and CDR2 are DFQATT and SNEGSKA (reference sequence). The V end lost 0 bases, the J end lost 7 bases, and 19 bases lay between the germline ends. CDR3 DNA sequence: TGCAGTGCTAGAGATCCAGGACCTAGTGGGAGGAATGAGCAGTTCTTC. Its translation: CSARDPGPSGRNEQFF.

The rearrangement joins TRBV5-1 to TRBJ2-5; tentatively, D is TRBD1 (6 bases). Deletions cut 0 bases from V and 10 bases from J, with 16 bases between. The CDR3 is 14 amino acids. Germline V gene data show CDR1 as SGHRS and CDR2 as YFSETQ. In DNA, the CDR3 is TGCGCCAGCAGCTTGGCAAACAGGGTTGCGGACCAGTACTTC. This translates into CASSLANRVADQYF.

The rearrangement links TRBV20-1 to TRBJ2-1, with 8 bases lining up with TRBD2. Unmatched junction bases numbered 14, after V lost 0 bases and J lost 7 bases. The CDR3 has 17 amino acids. The germline V gene has CDR1 DFQATT and CDR2 SNEGSKA (reference sequence). CDR3 residues: CSARDVGSGLAQNEQFF. CDR3 bases: TGCAGTGCTAGAGATGTAGGGTCCGGACTAGCACAAAATGAGCAGTTCTTC.

The chain joins TRBV20-1 to TRBJ2-2, with TRBD2 identical over 10 bases. The V gene end was trimmed by 4 bases and the J gene end by 2 bases; junction bases not matched to a gene: 4. Germline V CDR1 and CDR2: DFQATT, SNEGSKA (reference sequence). This CDR3 is built from 15 residues. The chain's CDR3 is CSATSGRGNTGELFF. The CDR3 DNA follows: TGCAGTGCTACCAGCGGGAGGGGAAACACCGGGGAGCTGTTTTTT.

This clonotype was detected only a few times. The CDR3 sequence: CASRGTGGGYGYTF. The CDR3 region has the DNA TGTGCCAGCAGAGGGACAGGGGGCGGCTATGGCTACACCTTC. The V gene is TRBV2, the J gene TRBJ1-2; 12 bases agree with TRBD1. This CDR3 has 14 amino acids. V lost 6 bases, J lost 4 bases, and 3 bases stayed unmatched. CDR1 and CDR2 (germline): SNHLY, FYNNEI.

In its sample, this clonotype was seen a few times. J is TRBJ1-1 and V is TRBV20-1; TRBD1 might be the D (6 bases). The CDR3 totals 12 residues. Trimming took 1 base from V and 5 from J, leaving 8 bases between them. Germline CDR1 is DFQATT and CDR2 is SNEGSKA (reference sequence). The CDR3 DNA reads TGCAGTGCTAGAGTAAGGGGGACTGAAGCTTTCTTT. Protein product: CSARVRGTEAFF.

The V and J genes are TRBV5-4 and TRBJ1-2, with 9 bases identical to TRBD1. Germline CDR1 and CDR2: SGHNT and YYREEE (reference sequence). V lost 0 bases to trimming and J lost 1 base; unmatched junction nucleotides: 4. This CDR3 region has 16 residues. The CDR3 nucleotides read TGTGCCAGCAGCTTGGCCAGGACAGGGGATAACTATGGCTACACCTTC. Protein: CASSLARTGDNYGYTF.

The chain recombines TRBV24-1 with TRBJ2-3; 9 nucleotides agree with TRBD1. V was pared by 7 bases and J by 4 bases, with 5 bases of the junction left unmatched. The germline V gene encodes CDR1 KGHDR and CDR2 SFDVKD. The CDR3 is 14 residues long. As DNA, the CDR3 is TGTGCCACCAGGGAGACAGGGGGACCAGATACGCAGTATTTT. Its translation: CATRETGGPDTQYF.

The rearrangement links TRBV6-5 to TRBJ2-7, with D perhaps matching TRBD2 (6 bases). V lost 2 bases and J 2 bases, leaving 10 bases between the germline ends. CDR3 size: 14 residues. The germline CDR1 and CDR2 sequences are MNHEY and SVGAGI. CDR3 sequence (DNA): TGTGCCAGCAGTTACGTCGCGGGAACCTACGAGCAGTACTTC. This gives the protein CASSYVAGTYEQYF.

The chain recombines TRBV6-2 or TRBV6-3 with TRBJ2-7; 7 bases fit TRBD1. V dropped 2 bases and J dropped 0; count of bases not matched to a gene: 1. This CDR3 has 14 amino acids. Germline-derived CDR1 and CDR2 are MNHEY and SVGEGT. In nucleotides, the CDR3 is TGTGCCAGCAGTTACGGGGACAGCTCCTACGAGCAGTACTTC. Protein product: CASSYGDSSYEQYF.

The table lists this clonotype with a count of one. The genes are TRBV5-4 and TRBJ1-1; D unclear. CDR3 length: 14 residues. The V and J ends lost 1 base and 1 base respectively, with 8 bases between them. Germline assignment: CDR1 SGHNT and CDR2 YYREEE (reference sequence). The CDR3, as DNA: TGTGCCAGCAGCTTGTTGAAACCGAACACTGAAGCTTTCTTT. Its translation is CASSLLKPNTEAFF.